Reported below is one TCR beta chain. Its antigen remains unknown. Reverse transcription of all isolated RNA meant that expressed TCRB transcripts were sequenced. Repertoires were generated with immunoSEQ multiplex PCR, while TCRdb's copy carries only in-frame clones and drops some. The sample holds some 270,000 clones; under 13% are singletons and the top ten take more than 0.015%. This entry comes from a study of beta chain features in type 1 diabetes. The wider study: No patient-donor differences in age, gender, total cells or subset yield. Taken together, all samples contributed approximately 110 million examined sorted cells. Whole-study findings and limits: Researchers report that Type 1 diabetes patients had moderately but significantly shorter TCRB CDR3s across all four CD4+ subsets.

The CDR3 runs 14 residues. Germline V gene sequence: CDR1 SGHAT, CDR2 FQNNGV. The J segment lost 5 bases and the V segment lost 1 base, leaving 1 base of the junction unmatched. Material: naive CD4+ T cells from blood. This sequence originates from a man younger than 45 with type 1 diabetes. This chain connects TRBV11-2 to TRBJ1-4; 7 nucleotides align to TRBD1. The CDR3 sequence is CASSLGQGNEKLFF. CDR3 nucleotide sequence: TGTGCCAGCAGCTTAGGACAGGGAAATGAAAAACTGTTTTTT.